A single sample is the source of the 30 T cell receptor beta chains below, sequenced in a study of control samples from healthy donors and cancer patients. The method was immunoSEQ multiplex PCR; TCRdb's version includes in-frame clones alone and lacks a portion of them. The sample shows approximately 120,000 clones, over 75% of them seen only once. The specimen was blood. The receptors were sampled from a man aged 18-30 years in good health.

Turning to this clone: Within the sample, other DNA sequences also encode this same CDR3. The chain joins TRBV27 to TRBJ2-5; no clear D gene. This CDR3 has 14 amino acids. Deletions cut 0 bases from V and 0 bases from J, with 5 bases between. In germline, CDR1 is MNHEY, CDR2 SMNVEV (reference sequence). The CDR3 region has the DNA TGTGCCAGCAGTTTATCGGGAAACCAAGAGACCCAGTACTTC. Its translation is CASSLSGNQETQYF.

The rearrangement links TRBV12-5 to TRBJ2-2; TRBD2 matches 8 bases. The length of the CDR3 is 14 residues. Germline V gene data show CDR1 as LGHNT and CDR2 as FRNRAP. V was pared by 5 bases and J by 4 bases, with 3 bases of the junction left unmatched. CDR3: CASGISGTTGELFF. Here the CDR3 DNA reads TGTGCTAGTGGTATTAGCGGGACCACCGGGGAGCTGTTTTTT.

V usage is TRBV23-1 and J usage is TRBJ1-2; no definite D call. TRBV23-1 is flagged as an ORF with uncertain function. The CDR3 extends over 12 amino acids. V gave up 4 bases and J gave up 13 bases, with 16 bases separating them. Written as DNA, the CDR3 is TGCGCCAGCAGTCCGATCCGACTGCGCGGCACCTTC. Encoded protein: CASSPIRLRGTF.

The chain employs TRBV30 and TRBJ1-2, with D perhaps TRBD1 (6 bases). Between the trimmed V and J ends, which lost 2 bases and 8 bases, there was a span of 18 bases. CDR3 size: 14 residues. The germline V gene encodes CDR1 GTSNPN and CDR2 SVGIG (reference sequence). The CDR3 reads CAWSRVGGLEGYTF. CDR3 nucleotides: TGTGCCTGGAGTCGTGTAGGGGGGCTCGAGGGCTACACCTTC.

The chain carries TRBV5-4 and TRBJ1-4, with a tentative D call TRBD1 (6 bases). The CDR3 loop spans 16 amino acids. V dropped 4 bases and J dropped 8 bases, with 21 bases sitting between them. Germline V gene lookup returns CDR1 SGHNT and CDR2 YYREEE (reference sequence). CDR3 in DNA: TGTGCCAGCAGCCGCGGTCGGGGGGGACAAGGGGAAAAACTGTTTTTT. Translating it yields CASSRGRGGQGEKLFF.

Note on this clone: A junction end diverges from the germline sequence, so it may reflect a read error. The chain recombines TRBV20-1 with TRBJ2-1; 10 positions match TRBD2. This CDR3 is 11 amino acids long. CDR1 and CDR2 (germline): DFQATT, SNEGSKA (reference sequence). In nucleotides, the CDR3 is TGCAGTGCTAGAGTAGCGGGAGGAAGGGTCTTC. Translated, it gives CSARVAGGRVF.

The table lists this clone with a count of one. The CDR3 DNA sequence: TGTGCCAGCAGCTCGGCTAGCGGAGGGATCTACGAGCAGTACTTC. Amino acid sequence: CASSSASGGIYEQYF. This sequence joins TRBV5-4 and TRBJ2-7, with TRBD2 identical over 7 bases. CDR1 and CDR2 from the germline V gene are SGHNT and YYREEE (reference sequence). The CDR3 is 15 amino acids. V gave up 3 bases and J gave up 3 bases; unmatched junction bases: 9.

V usage is TRBV27 and J usage is TRBJ2-5, with D tentatively TRBD2 (6 bases). There are 13 residues in the CDR3. V was clipped by 5 bases and J by 4 bases, with 11 bases between them. Per the germline V gene, CDR1 is MNHEY and CDR2 is SMNVEV (reference sequence). CDR3 sequence reads: CASSLGSLETQYF. In DNA form, the CDR3 reads TGTGCCAGCAGTCTCGGGAGTCTAGAGACCCAGTACTTC.

The gene calls are TRBV27 and TRBJ2-7; TRBD2 agrees at 7 bases. Germline V gene lookup returns CDR1 MNHEY and CDR2 SMNVEV (reference sequence). This CDR3 comprises 16 residues. V gave up 3 bases and J gave up 0 bases; unmatched junction bases: 8. Here the CDR3 reads CASSLGGRVDSYEQYF. The DNA of the CDR3 is TGTGCCAGCAGTTTGGGGGGGAGGGTGGACTCCTACGAGCAGTACTTC.

This clone was seen only once. The chain employs TRBV7-9 and TRBJ1-1, with D uncertain. This CDR3 has 14 amino acids. The V gene's germline CDR1 is SEHNR and CDR2 FQNEAQ (reference sequence). Trimming cost V 2 bases and J 0 bases, with 7 bases left between them. DNA for the CDR3: TGTGCCAGCAGCTTAAGCAGCATGAACACTGAAGCTTTCTTT. Its translation is CASSLSSMNTEAFF. Supplemented by reference TRBV7-9 and TRBJ1-1, the full variable domain reads DTGVSQNPRHKITKRGQNVTFRCDPISEHNRLYWYRQTLGQGPEFLTYFQNEAQLEKSRLLSDRFSAERPKGSFSTLEIQRTEQGDSAMYLCASSLSSMNTEAFFGQGTRLTVV.

This chain connects TRBV6-1 to TRBJ1-1, with 7 bases aligning to TRBD1. Looked up from germline, CDR1 is MNHNS and CDR2 is SASEGT. V gave up 3 bases and J gave up 10 bases; unmatched junction bases: 5. The CDR3 contains 12 residues. CDR3 sequence: CASSDRYRGAFF. The CDR3 DNA sequence: TGTGCCAGCAGTGACAGGTACAGGGGAGCTTTCTTT.

This clone was observed a few times. The chain uses TRBV14 and TRBJ1-4, with a weak D call TRBD1 (6 bases). Deletions cut 0 bases from V and 6 bases from J, with 14 bases between. This CDR3 region has 16 residues. Looked up from germline, CDR1 is SGHDN and CDR2 is FVKESK. The CDR3 here is CASSQDSGAVYEKLFF. The CDR3 DNA sequence: TGTGCCAGCAGCCAAGATTCAGGGGCAGTTTATGAAAAACTGTTTTTT.

The CDR3 sequence is CASSSGLAGARTDTQYF. CDR3 in DNA: TGTGCCAGCAGCTCGGGACTAGCGGGAGCCCGCACAGATACGCAGTATTTT. This chain links TRBV5-4 with TRBJ2-3, with TRBD2 matching over 14 bases. V was clipped by 3 bases and J by 1 base; unmatched bases: 4. The CDR3 spans 17 residues. Germline values: CDR1 SGHNT, CDR2 YYREEE (reference sequence).

This clone occurred a few times. The chain has TRBV7-3 and TRBJ1-1; no clear D. This CDR3 contains 21 residues. CDR1 and CDR2 from the germline V gene are SGHTA and FQGTGA. The germline V and J ends were trimmed by 1 base and 0 bases, with 27 bases remaining between them. This CDR3 is CASSLKDPSAAGSRVNTEAFF. Written as DNA, the CDR3 is TGTGCCAGCAGCTTAAAGGACCCCAGTGCCGCAGGTTCTCGGGTGAACACTGAAGCTTTCTTT.

The gene calls are TRBV6-5 and TRBJ2-5; a weak D match, TRBD2 (5 bases). The CDR3 has 15 amino acids. Between the trimmed V and J ends, which lost 6 bases and 4 bases, there was a span of 18 bases. Germline V CDR1 and CDR2: MNHEY, SVGAGI. The CDR3 nucleotides read TGTGCCAGCAGCCCCGGACTGGCCCTAAGAGAGACCCAGTACTTC. It specifies CASSPGLALRETQYF.

This clone was observed once. The sample has other DNA sequences that encode this CDR3 too. This chain joins TRBV10-3 and TRBJ2-1; D is undetermined. This CDR3 contains 11 residues. V was cut by 0 bases and J by 10 bases, with 4 bases left in between. Per the germline V gene, CDR1 is ENHRY and CDR2 is SYGVKD. The CDR3 loop is CAISESTEQFF. In DNA form, the CDR3 reads TGTGCCATCAGTGAGTCGACGGAGCAGTTCTTC.

This sequence joins TRBV28 and TRBJ1-5, with D maybe TRBD1 (6 bases). Germline V lookup: CDR1 MDHEN, CDR2 SYDVKM. V dropped 7 bases and J dropped 8 bases, with 15 bases sitting between them. The CDR3 runs to 13 residues. The CDR3 here is CASTIGGSKPQHF. CDR3 nucleotides: TGTGCCAGCACCATAGGGGGGAGTAAGCCCCAGCATTTT.

This clone turned up a few times. This chain uses TRBV24-1 with TRBJ1-2; D gene unclear. Deletions cut 10 bases from V and 2 bases from J, with 10 bases between. The germline V gene encodes CDR1 KGHDR and CDR2 SFDVKD. The CDR3 has 12 residues. DNA of the CDR3: TGTGCCACATCCGGGCGGAACTATGGCTACACCTTC. This translates into CATSGRNYGYTF.

This sequence joins TRBV5-1 and TRBJ2-6, with TRBD2 identical over 8 bases. V dropped 2 bases and J dropped 2; count of bases not matched to a gene: 9. The CDR3 contains 18 residues. Germline V gives CDR1 SGHRS, CDR2 YFSETQ. The CDR3 bases are TGCGCCAGCAGCTTCCGTCCCGGGACTAGGACTGGGGCCAACGTCCTGACTTTC. Protein: CASSFRPGTRTGANVLTF.

This clone was seen only once. The CDR3 bases are TGCGCCAGCAGCCAAGGGTGGGGCTACACCTTC. Residues: CASSQGWGYTF. V usage is TRBV4-3 and J usage is TRBJ1-2, with D unresolved. V lost 1 base to trimming and J lost 8 bases, with 5 bases between them. Germline CDR1 is LGHNA and CDR2 is YSLEER. The CDR3 is 11 amino acids.

The V and J genes are TRBV11-2 and TRBJ1-2; D unresolved. V was cut by 3 bases and J by 8 bases, with 13 bases left in between. Germline CDR1 and CDR2: SGHAT and FQNNGV. The CDR3 extends over 13 amino acids. As DNA, the CDR3 is TGTGCCAGCAGCTTTAGACCCCCTCTCGGCTACACCTTC. Protein: CASSFRPPLGYTF.

The V call is TRBV5-1, the J call TRBJ1-4, with D uncertain. CDR3 length: 18 amino acids. Germline values: CDR1 SGHRS, CDR2 YFSETQ. V was pared by 3 bases and J by 4 bases, with 22 bases between. The CDR3 loop reads CASSSGPIGGRYNEKLFF. In nucleotides, the CDR3 is TGCGCCAGCAGCTCCGGACCTATCGGTGGGAGGTATAATGAAAAACTGTTTTTT.

The chain recombines TRBV18 with TRBJ2-7, with TRBD2 matching 7 bases. The J segment lost 8 bases and the V segment lost 5 bases, leaving 15 bases of the junction unmatched. In germline, CDR1 is KGHSH, CDR2 LQKENI. The CDR3 totals 15 residues. The CDR3 sequence: CASSNAGDYPVKQYF. CDR3 bases: TGTGCCAGCTCAAACGCGGGGGACTACCCCGTTAAGCAGTACTTC.

The chain couples TRBV18 to TRBJ2-3, with TRBD1 as a possible D gene (6 bases). This CDR3 spans 16 amino acids. CDR1 is KGHSH and CDR2 is LQKENI in the germline V gene. V lost 4 bases to trimming and J lost 2 bases, with 16 bases between them. This CDR3 is CASSRLGAGDTDTQYF. The CDR3 region has the DNA TGTGCCAGCTCACGATTGGGGGCCGGGGACACAGATACGCAGTATTTT.

The chain couples TRBV3-1 (or the pseudogene TRBV3-2) to TRBJ2-7, with TRBD2 identical over 9 bases. There are 15 residues in the CDR3. Germline V gene sequence: CDR1 LGHDT, CDR2 YNNKEL (reference sequence). Trimming took 7 bases from V and 3 from J; bases not matched to a gene: 10. The CDR3 region is CASTPVAGVGYEQYF. The CDR3, as DNA: TGTGCCAGCACTCCCGTAGCGGGAGTTGGCTACGAGCAGTACTTC.

This chain links TRBV11-3 with TRBJ1-1; a weak D match, TRBD1 (6 bases). The CDR3 sequence is 13 residues long. The V gene's germline CDR1 is SGHNT and CDR2 YENEEA. Between the trimmed V and J ends, which lost 1 base and 4 bases, there was a span of 7 bases. CDR3 nucleotide sequence: TGTGCCAGCAGCTTAGTAGGGGGCACTGAAGCTTTCTTT. This encodes CASSLVGGTEAFF. The full variable domain, rest sourced from reference TRBV11-3 and TRBJ1-1, is EAGVVQSPRYKIIEKKQPVAFWCNPISGHNTLYWYLQNLGQGPELLIRYENEEAVDDSQLPKDRFSAERLKGVDSTLKIQPAELGDSAVYLCASSLVGGTEAFFGQGTRLTVV.

The gene calls are TRBV5-4 and TRBJ2-7; TRBD2 aligns across 8 bases. CDR1 is SGHNT, CDR2 YYREEE, per germline (reference sequence). The junction had 8 bases not matched to a gene; V was cut back by 3 bases and J by 0 bases. The CDR3 has 16 residues. CDR3 in DNA: TGTGCCAGCAGCTGGGCCGGACTAGCACACTCCTACGAGCAGTACTTC. Translated: CASSWAGLAHSYEQYF.

The chain uses TRBV18 and TRBJ1-3; D gene ambiguous. CDR3 length: 14 amino acids. The V and J ends lost 1 base and 0 bases respectively, with 4 bases between them. The germline V gene encodes CDR1 KGHSH and CDR2 LQKENI. The CDR3 coding sequence is TGTGCCAGCTCACCACGCGGCTCTGGAAACACCATATATTTT. It translates to CASSPRGSGNTIYF. The full variable domain, completed using reference TRBV18 and TRBJ1-3, is NAGVMQNPRHLVRRRGQEARLRCSPMKGHSHVYWYRQLPEEGLKFMVYLQKENIIDESGMPKERFSAEFPKEGPSILRIQQVVRGDSAAYFCASSPRGSGNTIYFGEGSWLTVV.

This chain links TRBV10-3 with TRBJ2-7; the D gene is possibly TRBD2 (7 bases). With 8 bases removed from V and 0 bases from J, the gap between germline ends came to 14 bases. The CDR3 length is 14 residues. Germline CDR1 and CDR2: ENHRY and SYGVKD. Written as DNA, the CDR3 is TGTGCCATCGGGGAGGGGGAAAGCTCCTACGAGCAGTACTTC. Translation gives CAIGEGESSYEQYF.

This clone was observed a single time. The chain is built from TRBV15 and TRBJ1-1; no clear D gene. Germline V lookup: CDR1 LNHNV, CDR2 YYDKDF (reference sequence). Trimming removed 1 base at V and 4 bases at J, with 10 bases between. The CDR3 has 14 amino acids. As DNA, the CDR3 is TGTGCCACCAGCAGAGTAAGGGAGAGCACTGAAGCTTTCTTT. It codes for CATSRVRESTEAFF.